Following are 26 T cell receptor beta chains from one sample sequenced in a study of cytomegalovirus exposure and HLA in healthy donors. PCR was performed using 60 Vbeta and 13 Jbeta primers. The method was immunoSEQ multiplex PCR; TCRdb's version includes in-frame clones alone and lacks a portion of them. The sample has 170,000 or so clones, 84% seen once; the top ten hold roughly 5.2%. Sequenced material: PBMCs. The source of these receptors is a girl between 10 and 17 years old in good health and CMV-seropositive.

The genes are TRBV6-1 and TRBJ1-2, with TRBD1 matching 7 bases. Unmatched junction bases numbered 8, after V lost 5 bases and J lost 8 bases. The CDR3 consists of 13 residues. Germline V lookup: CDR1 MNHNS, CDR2 SASEGT. The CDR3 protein is CASSLRDRGGYTF. The CDR3 DNA follows: TGTGCCAGCAGTCTCCGGGACAGAGGGGGCTACACCTTC.

In DNA form, the CDR3 reads TGTGCCAGCAGCGCCCACAGGGCGGCTAATGAAAAACTGTTTTTT. Residues: CASSAHRAANEKLFF. The chain employs TRBV21-1 and TRBJ1-4; TRBD1, the table's D call, lacks a check against the DNA. TRBV21-1 represents a pseudogene. The CDR3 has 15 amino acids.

This clone occurred a few times. The chain recombines TRBV7-2 with TRBJ1-2; 10 bases line up with TRBD1. The V and J ends lost 5 bases and 8 bases, in that order; junction bases with no gene match: 8. CDR1 is SGHTA and CDR2 is FQGNSA in the germline V gene. The CDR3 loop spans 14 amino acids. The CDR3 DNA follows: TGTGCCAGCAGCCCACCCGGGACAGGGGTCGGCTACACCTTC. This codes for CASSPPGTGVGYTF.

The chain joins TRBV5-1 to TRBJ1-2, with 7 bases matching TRBD1. CDR3 size: 12 residues. V shed 7 bases, J shed 6 bases, and the junction held 6 bases outside the gene matches. From germline, CDR1 is SGHRS and CDR2 YFSETQ. CDR3 sequence: CASAGQMNGYTF. CDR3 coding DNA: TGCGCCAGCGCGGGACAGATGAATGGCTACACCTTC.

This clone has more than one count but fewer than ten. The chain is built from TRBV10-1 and TRBJ2-7; D is ambiguous. This CDR3 has 13 amino acids. Germline loops: CDR1 WNHNN, CDR2 SYGVQD (reference sequence). Trimming removed 2 bases from V and 6 bases from J, with 11 bases in between. The CDR3 DNA reads TGCGCCAGCAGTGAGATGAGCGAGAGCGAGCAGTACTTC. Amino acids: CASSEMSESEQYF.

The chain has TRBV23-1 and TRBJ1-3, with a tentative D call TRBD1 (5 bases). TRBV23-1 is labeled an ORF, and its function is uncertain. This CDR3 has 13 amino acids. V was shortened by 11 bases and J by 8 bases, with 19 bases between the two germline ends. CDR3 sequence: CARTRRGKDTIYF. In nucleotides, the CDR3 is TGCGCCCGGACCCGTCGGGGGAAGGACACCATATATTTT.

The V gene is TRBV13, the J gene TRBJ1-2; D is unresolved. This CDR3 has 13 amino acids. Germline lookup yields CDR1 PRHDT and CDR2 FYEKMQ (reference sequence). V lost 5 bases, J lost 7 bases, and 14 bases lay in between. CDR3 residues: CASSPDQRSGYTF. The DNA of the CDR3 is TGTGCCAGCAGCCCCGATCAGCGCAGTGGCTACACCTTC.

The chain joins TRBV7-3 to TRBJ1-1; D is uncertain. This CDR3 comprises 13 residues. The V and J ends lost 3 bases and 1 base respectively, with 6 bases between them. Germline CDR1 SGHTA, CDR2 FQGTGA. This CDR3 is CASSFYRNTEAFF. The CDR3 nucleotides read TGTGCCAGCAGCTTCTACCGGAACACTGAAGCTTTCTTT.

The chain recombines TRBV25-1 with TRBJ1-1; 9 bases fit TRBD1. The germline CDR1 and CDR2 sequences are MGHDK and SYGVNS. The CDR3 covers 16 residues. V dropped 5 bases and J dropped 5; count of bases not matched to a gene: 12. CDR3 DNA: TGTGCCAGCAGTCTTTCCGGGACAGGGCCGAGAACTGAAGCTTTCTTT. Translating it yields CASSLSGTGPRTEAFF.

V and J are TRBV5-6 and TRBJ2-3; 9 bases map to TRBD1. With V trimmed by 3 bases and J by 4 bases, 6 bases remained unmatched. This CDR3 is 15 amino acids long. Per the germline V gene, CDR1 is SGHDT and CDR2 is YYEEEE. CDR3 in amino acids: CASSYRQGGPDTQYF. The DNA of the CDR3 is TGTGCCAGCAGCTACCGACAGGGGGGGCCAGATACGCAGTATTTT.

This chain joins TRBV19 and TRBJ1-3, with a tentative D call TRBD1 (5 bases). Looked up from germline, CDR1 is LNHDA and CDR2 is SQIVND (reference sequence). V was pared by 6 bases and J by 0 bases, with 12 bases between. The CDR3 covers 15 residues. The CDR3 is CASSPGLSSGNTIYF. As DNA, the CDR3 is TGTGCCAGTAGCCCGGGACTGAGCTCTGGAAACACCATATATTTT.

The rearrangement links TRBV7-9 to TRBJ1-1; possible D gene TRBD1, 6 bases. The CDR3 is made up of 12 amino acids. Germline V lookup: CDR1 SEHNR, CDR2 FQNEAQ (reference sequence). Trimming took off 5 bases at V and 5 bases at J, with 9 bases between the two ends. CDR3 DNA: TGTGCCAGCAGCCCACAGGGAACTGAAGCTTTCTTT. Protein product: CASSPQGTEAFF.

The chain employs TRBV19 and TRBJ1-1, with a weak D call TRBD1 (5 bases). From germline, CDR1 is LNHDA and CDR2 SQIVND (reference sequence). The V end lost 6 bases, the J end lost 2 bases, and 19 bases lay between the germline ends. The CDR3 is made up of 16 amino acids. CDR3 sequence reads: CASRYAQGGRNTEAFF. CDR3 in DNA: TGTGCCAGTAGATACGCCCAGGGAGGTAGAAACACTGAAGCTTTCTTT.

The chain combines TRBV30 with TRBJ1-6; D possibly corresponds to TRBD1 (6 bases). The CDR3 loop spans 13 amino acids. The V end was cut by 7 bases, the J end by 14 bases, with 21 bases between. In germline, CDR1 is GTSNPN, CDR2 SVGIG (reference sequence). The CDR3 sequence: CAFSEGGLSTLHF. The CDR3 nucleotides are TGTGCCTTCTCGGAAGGGGGTCTTAGCACCCTCCACTTT.

As for this clone: The germline gene is not matched at one end of the junction; a read error may be the cause. The V gene is TRBV7-7, the J gene TRBJ2-7; a possible D gene is TRBD1 (5 bases). The germline gives CDR1 SSHAT, CDR2 FNYEAQ (reference sequence). The CDR3 is made up of 13 amino acids. CDR3 sequence (DNA): TGTGCTAGCAGCTTTGACAGTTCCTACGAGCAGTACTTC. Its protein product is CASSFDSSYEQYF.

This clone was seen a single time. The chain is built from TRBV2 and TRBJ1-1, with 9 bases that match TRBD1. V gave up 4 bases and J gave up 0 bases; unmatched junction bases: 3. The CDR3 consists of 15 residues. CDR1 is SNHLY and CDR2 is FYNNEI in the germline V gene. The CDR3 DNA follows: TGTGCCAGCAGTGCCAACAGGGGGCTGAACACTGAAGCTTTCTTT. Protein sequence: CASSANRGLNTEAFF.

A few counts support this clone. The chain has TRBV6-4 and TRBJ1-1, with 7 nucleotides matching TRBD1. The CDR3 consists of 15 residues. Looked up from germline, CDR1 is MRHNA and CDR2 is SNTAGT. V trimming: 5 bases; J trimming: 1 base; junction bases outside the gene matches: 7. The CDR3 reads CASSPWDSENTEAFF. The CDR3 DNA reads as TGTGCCAGCAGTCCCTGGGACAGCGAGAACACTGAAGCTTTCTTT.

To note about this clone: Relative to the germline gene, one junction end is altered; a read error may explain this. V and J are TRBV7-7 and TRBJ2-1, with D perhaps matching TRBD2 (6 bases). The CDR3 is 14 residues long. Per the germline V gene, CDR1 is SSHAT and CDR2 is FNYEAQ (reference sequence). This CDR3 reads CASSLDGGGNEQFF. The CDR3 coding sequence is TGTGCTAGCAGCTTAGACGGGGGAGGCAATGAGCAGTTCTTC.

This chain joins TRBV5-1 and TRBJ2-5; 8 positions agree with TRBD1. Trimming cost V 0 bases and J 4 bases; bases outside gene matches: 5. CDR3 length: 15 amino acids. In germline, CDR1 is SGHRS, CDR2 YFSETQ. The CDR3 coding sequence is TGCGCCAGCAGCTTGGCCCCCGGGACAGGAGAGACCCAGTACTTC. It codes for CASSLAPGTGETQYF.

This sequence joins TRBV19 and TRBJ1-1; a possible D gene is TRBD1 (5 bases). Germline loops: CDR1 LNHDA, CDR2 SQIVND (reference sequence). The ends were cut back, 4 bases at V and 5 bases at J, with 26 bases in the middle. The CDR3 contains 18 residues. The DNA of the CDR3 is TGTGCCAGTAGTACCAATCTCGTCCTCGGGACCGGGAGGACTGAAGCTTTCTTT. It codes for CASSTNLVLGTGRTEAFF.

This clone was recorded only once. CDR3 protein: CATSRDTEGNTEAFF. In nucleotides, the CDR3 is TGTGCCACCAGCAGAGATACTGAGGGGAACACTGAAGCTTTCTTT. The chain couples TRBV15 to TRBJ1-1; D not resolved. V lost 0 bases, J lost 1 base, and 9 bases lay in between. This CDR3 spans 15 amino acids. Germline CDR1 LNHNV, CDR2 YYDKDF (reference sequence). Supplemented by reference TRBV15 and TRBJ1-1, the full variable domain reads DAMVIQNPRYQVTQFGKPVTLSCSQTLNHNVMYWYQQKSSQAPKLLFHYYDKDFNNEADTPDNFQSRRPNTSFCFLDIRSPGLGDTAMYLCATSRDTEGNTEAFFGQGTRLTVV.

This chain connects TRBV10-3 to TRBJ1-5; D gene uncertain. The germline V and J ends were trimmed by 0 bases and 0 bases, with 9 bases remaining between them. CDR1 is ENHRY and CDR2 is SYGVKD in the germline V gene. The CDR3 contains 16 residues. The CDR3, as DNA: TGTGCCATCAGTGAGTCAACAGCTTATAGCAATCAGCCCCAGCATTTT. Encoded protein: CAISESTAYSNQPQHF.

This clone was counted a single time. The chain has TRBV19 and TRBJ1-3, with unresolved D. The V gene's germline CDR1 is LNHDA and CDR2 SQIVND (reference sequence). The V and J ends lost 6 bases and 0 bases respectively, with 9 bases between them. CDR3 length: 14 amino acids. CDR3: CASRQLSSGNTIYF. Written as DNA, the CDR3 is TGTGCCAGTAGACAGCTTTCCTCTGGAAACACCATATATTTT.

V and J are TRBV21-1 and TRBJ1-4. TRBV21-1 is deemed a pseudogene. This CDR3 contains 12 residues. The CDR3 DNA reads as TGTGCCCCCGGGATTCATAATGAAAAACTGTTTTTT. This sequence encodes CAPGIHNEKLFF.

This chain links TRBV7-6 with TRBJ1-2; weak D call: TRBD1 (5 bases). The CDR3 covers 14 residues. Trimming pared 5 bases from V and 5 bases from J, leaving 15 bases between. Germline V CDR1 and CDR2: SGHVS, FNYEAQ. This chain's CDR3 is CASSRRTTGYGYTF. DNA for the CDR3: TGTGCCAGCAGCAGACGGACAACCGGATATGGCTACACCTTC.

J is TRBJ1-1 and V is TRBV28; D call uncertain. Germline V lookup: CDR1 MDHEN, CDR2 SYDVKM. V gave up 5 bases and J gave up 2 bases, with 12 bases separating them. The CDR3 is made up of 14 amino acids. The DNA for the CDR3 is TGTGCCAGCAGTGGAACATCGGGAAACACTGAAGCTTTCTTT. Its translation is CASSGTSGNTEAFF.